The T cell receptor (beta chain) under discussion was sequenced for a study of technical replicates of blood from a handful of donors. Germline values: CDR1 MNHEY, CDR2 SMNVEV (reference sequence). The CDR3 totals 13 residues. V was cut by 3 bases and J by 4 bases, with 9 bases left in between. The method was immunoSEQ multiplex PCR; TCRdb's version includes in-frame clones alone and lacks a portion of them. The sample has 50,000 to 70,000 clones, 86% seen once. The V gene is TRBV27, the J gene TRBJ1-2; D is unresolved. Sample: PBMCs. The receptor was derived from a human donor in good health. Some clones in this sample may be carry-over from other donors' samples. CDR3 sequence: CASSFYGGYGYTF. DNA of the CDR3: TGTGCCAGCAGTTTCTACGGAGGCTATGGCTACACCTTC.